A single sample is the source of the 31 T cell receptor beta chains below, sequenced in a study of beta chain features in type 1 diabetes (dated by TCRdb to between 2017 and 2018). The receptor library was made with the immunoSEQ multiplex PCR assay. The entire isolated RNA was reverse transcribed using the High Capacity cDNA Reverse Transcription Kit, and thus expressed TCRB transcripts were sequenced. Imported from immuneACCESS, the table was reduced by TCRdb to in-frame sequences with V and J called. These copies leave out some clones; in studies compared against another copy, an unresolved V gene accounts for under half, and the cause of the remainder is not known. The table for this sample lists more than 150,000 clones; approximately 9.1% of them were counted only once. The leading ten clones occupy around 0.7% of the sample. The full study reports these points: A moderate but significant shortening of TCRB CDR3 length was observed in type 1 diabetes patients in all four CD4+ subsets.

The antigens of these receptors remain unknown. The sequenced sample consisted of central memory CD4+ T cells from blood. The receptor source for this set is a woman aged 25 to 39 with type 1 diabetes.

This clone was observed a few times. The V gene is TRBV30, the J gene TRBJ2-1; D may be TRBD2 (6 bases). The germline V and J ends were trimmed by 4 bases and 5 bases, with 18 bases remaining between them. Germline-derived CDR1 and CDR2 are GTSNPN and SVGIG (reference sequence). The CDR3 length is 15 residues. CDR3 sequence (DNA): TGTGCCTGGAAGAAGGCGGGGCCCCGAAACAATGAGCAGTTCTTC. As protein: CAWKKAGPRNNEQFF.

This clone has a handful of counts. The chain couples TRBV9 to TRBJ2-5; perhaps TRBD1 as D (6 bases). The germline V gene encodes CDR1 SGDLS and CDR2 YYNGEE. V was trimmed by 4 bases and J by 10 bases, leaving 14 bases between them. The CDR3 contains 12 residues. CDR3: CASSSTQGYQYF. In DNA form, the CDR3 reads TGTGCCAGCAGCTCCACTCAGGGGTACCAGTACTTC.

The CDR3 is CARQGQGNTEAFF. The CDR3 DNA sequence: TGTGCCCGCCAGGGACAGGGGAACACTGAAGCTTTCTTT. This chain joins TRBV30 and TRBJ1-1; 9 bases map to TRBD1. The CDR3 runs to 13 residues. In germline, CDR1 is GTSNPN, CDR2 SVGIG (reference sequence). Trimming cost V 8 bases and J 1 base; bases outside gene matches: 5.

The chain couples TRBV21-1 to TRBJ2-1; the DNA was not compared with TRBD2, the D call given in the table. TRBV21-1 is listed as a pseudogene. This CDR3 region has 17 residues. Written as DNA, the CDR3 is TGTGCCAGCAGCCTCACTAGCGGGAGGGCCTCCTACAATGAGCAGTTCTTC. Residues: CASSLTSGRASYNEQFF.

This rearrangement joins TRBV4-2 to TRBJ2-7, with 11 bases lining up with TRBD2. V lost 0 bases to trimming and J lost 7 bases; unmatched junction nucleotides: 8. Per germline, CDR1 LGHNA and CDR2 YNFKEQ. This CDR3 comprises 16 residues. CDR3 amino acids: CASSQEGLAGGGEQYF. The CDR3 nucleotides read TGTGCCAGCAGCCAAGAGGGGCTAGCGGGGGGCGGTGAGCAGTACTTC.

The rearrangement links TRBV30 to TRBJ2-3; tentatively, D is TRBD2 (5 bases). This CDR3 is built from 15 residues. Trimming shortened V by 6 bases and J by 2 bases, and 18 bases separated the two germline ends. CDR1 and CDR2 (germline): GTSNPN, SVGIG (reference sequence). The CDR3 nucleotides are TGTGCCTGTCACTCGTCCAGCGGAGTCACAGATACGCAGTATTTT. It specifies CACHSSSGVTDTQYF.

This clone showed up just a few times. This sequence joins TRBV28 and TRBJ1-2; the match to TRBD1 covers 8 bases. The CDR3 length is 15 residues. With 8 bases clipped from V and 8 bases from J, the junction kept 16 bases outside the gene matches. CDR1 MDHEN and CDR2 SYDVKM come from the germline V gene. The CDR3 region is CASATTYGQGEGYTF. In DNA form, the CDR3 reads TGTGCCAGCGCCACTACCTATGGACAGGGCGAGGGCTACACCTTC.

This clone was seen many times. This rearrangement joins TRBV6-1 to TRBJ2-1; weak D call: TRBD1 (6 bases). The germline gives CDR1 MNHNS, CDR2 SASEGT. This CDR3 is built from 14 residues. V dropped 10 bases and J dropped 14 bases, with 27 bases sitting between them. CDR3 residues: CATQAILRRQVKFF. In nucleotides, the CDR3 is TGTGCCACCCAGGCAATCCTCCGGAGACAGGTCAAGTTCTTC.

V and J are TRBV11-2 and TRBJ2-1; 11 bases are shared with TRBD1. CDR3 length: 15 amino acids. Trimming removed 5 bases from V and 3 bases from J; junction bases left unmatched: 3. Germline CDR1 is SGHAT and CDR2 is FQNNGV. The CDR3 sequence is CASSPGTGGYNEQFF. In DNA form, the CDR3 reads TGTGCCAGCAGCCCCGGGACAGGGGGCTACAATGAGCAGTTCTTC. The full variable domain, rest sourced from reference TRBV11-2 and TRBJ2-1, is EAGVAQSPRYKIIEKRQSVAFWCNPISGHATLYWYQQILGQGPKLLIQFQNNGVVDDSQLPKDRFSAERLKGVDSTLKIQPAKLEDSAVYLCASSPGTGGYNEQFFGPGTRLTVL.

The chain links TRBV13 to TRBJ2-7, with 9 nucleotides matching TRBD1. Germline trimming cut 6 bases from V and 1 base from J; bases unmatched to any gene: 10. This CDR3 is 16 amino acids long. CDR1 is PRHDT, CDR2 FYEKMQ, per germline (reference sequence). The CDR3 nucleotides read TGTGCCAGCAGTTTCCCCCCTGGACAGGGGTCCTACGAGCAGTACTTC. Its protein is CASSFPPGQGSYEQYF. The full variable domain, its missing parts supplied by reference TRBV13 and TRBJ2-7, is AAGVIQSPRHLIKEKRETATLKCYPIPRHDTVYWYQQGPGQDPQFLISFYEKMQSDKGSIPDRFSAQQFSDYHSELNMSSLELGDSALYFCASSFPPGQGSYEQYFGPGTRLTVT.

The chain links TRBV18 to TRBJ1-1, with 7 bases that match TRBD1. The CDR3 contains 15 residues. From germline, CDR1 is KGHSH and CDR2 LQKENI. Trimming cost V 5 bases and J 5 bases; bases outside gene matches: 11. The CDR3 protein is CASSWGTVLRTEAFF. DNA for the CDR3: TGTGCCAGCTCATGGGGGACAGTCCTGAGGACTGAAGCTTTCTTT.

This clone has only a few counts. The V and J genes are TRBV30 and TRBJ2-7; D not certain. Germline V gene sequence: CDR1 GTSNPN, CDR2 SVGIG (reference sequence). The CDR3 runs 12 residues. The CDR3 DNA sequence: TGTGCTTACTGGGTCCGGGTCCACGAGCAGTACTTC. Its translation is CAYWVRVHEQYF. The full variable domain, rest sourced from reference TRBV30 and TRBJ2-7, is SQTIHQWPATLVQPVGSPLSLECTVEGTSNPNLYWYRQAAGRGLQLLFYSVGIGQISSEVPQNLSASRPQDRQFILSSKKLLLSDSGFYLCAYWVRVHEQYFGPGTRLTVT.

This clone has a handful of counts. The J gene is TRBJ1-5, the V gene TRBV5-1, with TRBD1 identical over 10 bases. This CDR3 region has 16 residues. Trimming removed 4 bases from V and 2 bases from J; junction bases left unmatched: 6. Per germline, CDR1 SGHRS and CDR2 YFSETQ. The CDR3 nucleotides are TGCGCCAGCAGCGGGGACAGGGGTGGAGGCAATCAGCCCCAGCATTTT. This translates into CASSGDRGGGNQPQHF.

The V and J genes are TRBV15 and TRBJ1-1; 8 bases are a match to TRBD1. Germline V gene sequence: CDR1 LNHNV, CDR2 YYDKDF (reference sequence). V dropped 4 bases and J dropped 4; count of bases not matched to a gene: 5. There are 14 residues in the CDR3. The DNA for the CDR3 is TGTGCCACCAGCACAGGACAGGGCTTCACTGAAGCTTTCTTT. Its translation is CATSTGQGFTEAFF.

This clone was detected only a few times. The V and J genes are TRBV18 and TRBJ1-1; the D is unclear. CDR1 is KGHSH, CDR2 LQKENI, per germline. The germline V and J ends were trimmed by 3 bases and 5 bases, with 19 bases remaining between them. This CDR3 is built from 16 residues. For the CDR3, the DNA is TGTGCCAGCTCACCGTTACAGTATCCAAAGGCTACTGAAGCTTTCTTT. Translation: CASSPLQYPKATEAFF.

This clone was observed a handful of times. Here the CDR3 DNA reads TGTGCCAGCAGCTTAGGCGGGACCTATGGCTACACCTTC. This codes for CASSLGGTYGYTF. The V gene is TRBV11-1, the J gene TRBJ1-2; possibly TRBD1 for D (5 bases). Germline-derived CDR1 and CDR2 are SGHAT and FQDESV (reference sequence). Trimming shortened V by 1 base and J by 4 bases, and 7 bases separated the two germline ends. This CDR3 is built from 13 residues. Supplemented by reference TRBV11-1 and TRBJ1-2, the full variable domain reads EAEVAQSPRYKITEKSQAVAFWCDPISGHATLYWYRQILGQGPELLVQFQDESVVDDSQLPKDRFSAERLKGVDSTLKIQPAELGDSAMYLCASSLGGTYGYTFGSGTRLTVV.

This chain joins TRBV9 and TRBJ2-1; D is unresolved. V shed 2 bases and J shed 3 bases, with 15 bases lying between them. CDR1 and CDR2 (germline): SGDLS, YYNGEE. The length of the CDR3 is 16 residues. The CDR3 reads CASSVQIRLDYNEQFF. The CDR3 DNA reads TGTGCCAGCAGCGTTCAGATCCGGCTAGACTACAATGAGCAGTTCTTC. The variable domain in full, with the rest retrieved from reference TRBV9 and TRBJ2-1, is DSGVTQTPKHLITATGQRVTLRCSPRSGDLSVYWYQQSLDQGLQFLIQYYNGEERAKGNILERFSAQQFPDLHSELNLSSLELGDSALYFCASSVQIRLDYNEQFFGPGTRLTVL.

The rearrangement links TRBV2 to TRBJ2-3, with D perhaps TRBD2 (5 bases). In germline, CDR1 is SNHLY, CDR2 FYNNEI. The CDR3 sequence is 11 residues long. Trimming left V 7 bases short and J 5 bases short, with 7 bases between. This chain's CDR3 is CASISGDTQYF. As DNA, the CDR3 is TGTGCCAGCATAAGCGGAGATACGCAGTATTTT. Supplemented by reference TRBV2 and TRBJ2-3, the full variable domain reads EPEVTQTPSHQVTQMGQEVILRCVPISNHLYFYWYRQILGQKVEFLVSFYNNEISEKSEIFDDQFSVERPDGSNFTLKIRSTKLEDSAMYFCASISGDTQYFGPGTRLTVL.

This clone appeared a few times. The chain recombines TRBV28 with TRBJ2-7; 10 nucleotides match TRBD1. Germline V gene sequence: CDR1 MDHEN, CDR2 SYDVKM. The CDR3 contains 14 residues. V was clipped by 6 bases and J by 5 bases; unmatched bases: 7. CDR3 region: CASRETGTGDEQYF. The CDR3 nucleotides are TGTGCCAGCAGGGAGACCGGGACAGGGGACGAGCAGTACTTC.

The sample holds many counts of this clone. The chain has TRBV4-1 and TRBJ2-3, with 9 bases aligning to TRBD2. The CDR3 sequence is 16 residues long. J was trimmed by 0 bases and V by 3 bases; bases with no gene match: 4. CDR1 is MGHRA and CDR2 is YSYEKL in the germline V gene. For the CDR3, the DNA is TGCGCCAGCAGCCAGTCTAGCGGGGCTAGCACAGATACGCAGTATTTT. It translates to CASSQSSGASTDTQYF.

This chain joins TRBV30 and TRBJ1-2, with a weak D call TRBD1 (6 bases). V was clipped by 3 bases and J by 0 bases, with 20 bases between them. The CDR3 covers 17 residues. The V gene's germline CDR1 is GTSNPN and CDR2 SVGIG (reference sequence). The DNA of the CDR3 is TGTGCCTGGAGGTTGGGGCAGGGGTCCCTCCCTAACTATGGCTACACCTTC. It specifies CAWRLGQGSLPNYGYTF.

The V gene is TRBV5-8, the J gene TRBJ2-3, with D uncertain. The CDR3 has 15 residues. Trimming stripped 2 bases from V and 0 bases from J, with 10 bases between. The germline V gene has CDR1 SGHTS and CDR2 YDEGEE. The CDR3 nucleotides read TGTGCCAGCAGCTTCGGCAGGCCTAGCACAGATACGCAGTATTTT. Encoded protein: CASSFGRPSTDTQYF.

The rearrangement joins TRBV9 to TRBJ2-1; 8 nucleotides agree with TRBD2. V shed 4 bases, J shed 3 bases, and the junction held 6 bases outside the gene matches. Germline CDR1 is SGDLS and CDR2 is YYNGEE. CDR3 size: 15 residues. The CDR3 loop reads CASSTRTSRYNEQFF. The CDR3 region has the DNA TGTGCCAGCAGCACAAGGACTAGCCGCTACAATGAGCAGTTCTTC.

The table lists this clone with a few counts. This chain joins TRBV29-1 and TRBJ1-1, with D perhaps TRBD1 (6 bases). The CDR3 extends over 13 amino acids. Trimming cost V 7 bases and J 3 bases, with 15 bases left between them. From germline, CDR1 is SQVTM and CDR2 ANQGSEA. CDR3 bases: TGCAGCGCCCCGGACAGTTCAGACACTGAAGCTTTCTTT. Translated, it gives CSAPDSSDTEAFF.

This clone was counted between two and nine times. This sequence joins TRBV29-1 and TRBJ1-2; the D gene is possibly TRBD1 (5 bases). Germline CDR1 SQVTM, CDR2 ANQGSEA. The CDR3 has 12 residues. The V end lost 3 bases, the J end lost 8 bases, and 13 bases lay between the germline ends. The CDR3 DNA sequence: TGCAGCGTTGAGAAGGCAGGGAAGGGCTACACCTTC. It yields the protein CSVEKAGKGYTF. The full variable domain, its missing parts supplied by reference TRBV29-1 and TRBJ1-2, is SAVISQKPSRDICQRGTSLTIQCQVDSQVTMMFWYRQQPGQSLTLIATANQGSEATYESGFVIDKFPISRPNLTFSTLTVSNMSPEDSSIYLCSVEKAGKGYTFGSGTRLTVV.

This clone was observed a few times. The genes are TRBV29-1 and TRBJ1-5; perhaps TRBD1 as D (5 bases). This CDR3 is built from 13 residues. V was clipped by 5 bases and J by 3 bases, with 11 bases between them. CDR1 is SQVTM, CDR2 ANQGSEA, per germline. In DNA form, the CDR3 reads TGCAGCGTTACACAGGAGCTCAATCAGCCCCAGCATTTT. Protein sequence: CSVTQELNQPQHF.

The chain joins TRBV9 to TRBJ2-5; perhaps TRBD2 as D (6 bases). This CDR3 comprises 17 residues. Germline V gives CDR1 SGDLS, CDR2 YYNGEE. V lost 0 bases and J lost 3, with 18 bases in between. The CDR3 DNA reads as TGTGCCAGCAGCGTAGCCCCACCCGGGGTAGCGGAAGAGACCCAGTACTTC. This codes for CASSVAPPGVAEETQYF. Full variable domain (remainder filled in from reference TRBV9 and TRBJ2-5): DSGVTQTPKHLITATGQRVTLRCSPRSGDLSVYWYQQSLDQGLQFLIQYYNGEERAKGNILERFSAQQFPDLHSELNLSSLELGDSALYFCASSVAPPGVAEETQYFGPGTRLLVL.

This clone turned up a few times. The gene calls are TRBV6-6 and TRBJ1-1; D is uncertain. The CDR3 totals 15 residues. CDR1 is MNHNY and CDR2 is SVGAGI in the germline V gene (reference sequence). Trimming took 0 bases from V and 0 from J, leaving 8 bases between them. The CDR3 DNA sequence: TGTGCCAGCAGTTACTCGTTGGGCATGAACACTGAAGCTTTCTTT. Its protein is CASSYSLGMNTEAFF.

The V and J genes are TRBV6-1 and TRBJ1-5; TRBD1 agrees at 8 bases. Germline CDR1 MNHNS, CDR2 SASEGT. The CDR3 is made up of 15 amino acids. Trimming took 4 bases from V and 2 from J; bases not matched to a gene: 4. The CDR3 nucleotides read TGTGCCAGCAGTGTTATGACAGGGGGCAATCAGCCCCAGCATTTT. Residues: CASSVMTGGNQPQHF.

V gene TRBV5-1 combines with J gene TRBJ2-2, with D uncertain. CDR3 length: 15 amino acids. The germline V and J ends were trimmed by 0 bases and 6 bases, with 12 bases remaining between them. Germline V gene sequence: CDR1 SGHRS, CDR2 YFSETQ. The CDR3 is CASSLGSIRPGELFF. Here the CDR3 DNA reads TGCGCCAGCAGCTTGGGTTCTATCCGCCCCGGGGAGCTGTTTTTT.

The table lists this clone with a few counts. The chain uses TRBV4-1 and TRBJ2-5; D perhaps matches TRBD2 (6 bases). In germline, CDR1 is MGHRA, CDR2 YSYEKL. V gave up 4 bases and J gave up 5 bases, with 14 bases separating them. The CDR3 spans 14 residues. The CDR3 DNA reads as TGCGCCAGCAGCCGGCGGGACGCCGAGGAGACCCAGTACTTC. Translating gives CASSRRDAEETQYF.